The clone carrying this T cell receptor beta chain turned up a few times. Antigen specificity is unknown. The entry originates in a study of T-cell reconstitution after alpha-beta-depleted transplantation in children. General study results and limits: Some patients owed their high day-60 TCRbeta diversity to surviving recipient T cells and thymic progenitors. Expanded clones from the graft, numbering several hundred, reportedly supplied alpha-beta T cells about two months after transplant.

The library targeted TCRbeta and was prepared with unique molecular identifiers. TCRdb reanalysed the PCR reads using MiXCR and keeps one entry per CDR3 protein. The repertoire has fewer than 500,000 distinct CDR3 sequences, about 40% of them found once; the top ten carry approximately 25%. Trimming pared 5 bases from V and 5 bases from J, leaving 13 bases between. Germline V gene sequence: CDR1 SGHRS, CDR2 YFSETQ. The CDR3 consists of 13 residues. V gene TRBV5-1 combines with J gene TRBJ1-2; no firm D call. The sequence was obtained from a girl aged 2 to 10 with aplastic anemia, due to receive a stem cell transplant. The specimen comprised PBMCs, sampled before TCRalphabeta/CD19-depleted stem cell transplant. CDR3 sequence (DNA): TGCGCCAGCAGGACGAGTCAGAATTATGGCTACACCTTC. This codes for CASRTSQNYGYTF. Combining the CDR3 with reference TRBV5-1 and TRBJ1-2 gives the whole variable domain KAGVTQTPRYLIKTRGQQVTLSCSPISGHRSVSWYQQTPGQGLQFLFEYFSETQRNKGNFPGRFSGRQFSNSRSEMNVSTLELGDSALYLCASRTSQNYGYTFGSGTRLTVV.